This T cell receptor beta chain comes out of a study of patients and donors after allogeneic stem cell transplantation. Using its own MiXCR run on the RT-PCR reads, TCRdb lists one record per CDR3 protein. This table holds roughly 880,000 distinct CDR3 sequences, roughly 17% found once. The length of the CDR3 is 17 residues. Trimming pared 0 bases from V and 0 bases from J, leaving 12 bases between. This clonotype was detected many times. Sequencing was performed on blood, either unsorted or a sorted T cell fraction (not recorded which). The chain combines TRBV12-3 or TRBV12-4 with TRBJ2-1; D assignment may be TRBD1 or TRBD2 (5 bases each). This clonotype was obtained from a human donor who was either an allogeneic HSCT recipient or a stem cell or donor lymphocyte infusion donor (not recorded which). It is not recorded whose cells these are; they may come from a transplant donor. Here the CDR3 reads CASSLALKGSSYNEQFF. As DNA, the CDR3 is TGTGCCAGCAGTTTAGCGTTGAAGGGGAGCTCCTACAATGAGCAGTTCTTC.